The 21 T cell receptor beta chains reported below all come from one sample, sequenced in a study of blood T cell repertoires in COVID-19. Generated by immunoSEQ multiplex PCR, the TCRdb table keeps only in-frame clones and is missing some. The sample shows over 100,000 clones, roughly four fifths of them seen only once. Input material: peripheral blood. The source of these receptors is a human donor in a cohort sampled during active COVID-19.

The chain carries TRBV30 and TRBJ1-1; 7 bases are shared with TRBD1. Looked up from germline, CDR1 is GTSNPN and CDR2 is SVGIG (reference sequence). The CDR3 spans 14 residues. The trim removed 2 bases at V and 5 bases at J, leaving 8 bases unmatched. CDR3 residues: CAWSRTGGGTEAFF. The CDR3 DNA sequence: TGTGCCTGGAGTAGGACAGGAGGCGGTACTGAAGCTTTCTTT.

A few counts support this clone. The chain has TRBV7-3 and TRBJ2-7; 7 bases line up with TRBD2. CDR1 and CDR2 (germline): SGHTA, FQGTGA. The CDR3 has 14 residues. V trimming: 4 bases; J trimming: 4 bases; junction bases outside the gene matches: 7. CDR3 nucleotides: TGTGCCAGCAGCTCCGGACTAGTGCGGTACGAGCAGTACTTC. Amino acids: CASSSGLVRYEQYF.

The chain has TRBV27 and TRBJ2-7; 10 nucleotides agree with TRBD2. The CDR3 runs to 15 residues. V dropped 0 bases and J dropped 2; count of bases not matched to a gene: 1. From germline, CDR1 is MNHEY and CDR2 SMNVEV (reference sequence). CDR3 loop: CASSLSLAGAYEQYF. CDR3 bases: TGTGCCAGCAGTTTATCCCTAGCGGGAGCCTACGAGCAGTACTTC.

The chain employs TRBV19 and TRBJ2-7; TRBD2 is a possible D gene (6 bases). CDR3 size: 15 residues. V shed 6 bases and J shed 6 bases, with 21 bases lying between them. Germline assignment: CDR1 LNHDA and CDR2 SQIVND (reference sequence). The CDR3 protein is CASRTSGLSQGEQYF. As DNA, the CDR3 is TGTGCCAGTAGAACCTCGGGACTCTCGCAGGGCGAGCAGTACTTC.

The V and J genes are TRBV2 and TRBJ2-2, with 10 bases fitting TRBD1. Germline V CDR1 and CDR2: SNHLY, FYNNEI. The trim removed 5 bases at V and 3 bases at J, leaving 3 bases unmatched. The CDR3 is 15 residues long. CDR3 nucleotides: TGTGCCAGCAGTAGACAGGGGGCGTACACCGGGGAGCTGTTTTTT. This sequence encodes CASSRQGAYTGELFF.

The V and J genes are TRBV7-9 and TRBJ2-2; tentatively, D is TRBD2 (5 bases). This CDR3 region has 15 residues. Germline V CDR1 and CDR2: SEHNR, FQNEAQ (reference sequence). V was shortened by 5 bases and J by 6 bases, with 16 bases between the two germline ends. The CDR3 region has the DNA TGTGCCAGCAGCCCGTGGGGAGAAAGGGCCGGGGAGCTGTTTTTT. This translates into CASSPWGERAGELFF.

DNA for the CDR3: TGTGCCAGCAGCTTTCCGGGACAGGGGATACACGAGCAGTACTTC. Its protein product is CASSFPGQGIHEQYF. This chain links TRBV7-8 with TRBJ2-7; TRBD1 matches 10 bases. The germline V gene encodes CDR1 SGHVS and CDR2 FQNEAQ. The CDR3 is 15 amino acids. V shed 3 bases and J 5 bases; nucleotides not matched to a gene: 7.

This clone was seen a handful of times. The chain combines TRBV5-1 with TRBJ1-2; the D gene is possibly TRBD1 (5 bases). Germline assignment: CDR1 SGHRS and CDR2 YFSETQ. The germline V and J ends were trimmed by 3 bases and 8 bases, with 20 bases remaining between them. The CDR3 consists of 15 residues. For the CDR3, the DNA is TGCGCCAGCAGCTCGACTGCGGGGCCTATGCGGGGCTACACCTTC. Its translation is CASSSTAGPMRGYTF.

The V and J genes are TRBV10-3 and TRBJ1-4; TRBD1 aligns across 7 bases. V trimming: 6 bases; J trimming: 4 bases; junction bases outside the gene matches: 2. The germline CDR1 and CDR2 sequences are ENHRY and SYGVKD. The CDR3 sequence is 13 residues long. This chain's CDR3 is CAISDRVNEKLFF. The CDR3 bases are TGTGCCATCAGCGACAGGGTTAATGAAAAACTGTTTTTT.

J is TRBJ2-3 and V is TRBV6-4; tentatively, D is TRBD2 (5 bases). Trimming stripped 0 bases from V and 5 bases from J, with 12 bases between. Germline lookup yields CDR1 MRHNA and CDR2 SNTAGT. The CDR3 length is 15 residues. CDR3 sequence reads: CASSDSREPGDTQYF. For the CDR3, the DNA is TGTGCCAGCAGTGACTCGAGGGAACCAGGAGATACGCAGTATTTT.

The rearrangement links TRBV4-3 to TRBJ2-7; TRBD1 aligns across 8 bases. The length of the CDR3 is 13 residues. Trimming removed 8 bases from V and 2 bases from J; junction bases left unmatched: 5. The V gene's germline CDR1 is LGHNA and CDR2 YSLEER. CDR3 amino acids: CASSRDRPYEQYF. CDR3 bases: TGCGCCAGCTCCCGGGACAGGCCCTACGAGCAGTACTTC.

This chain connects TRBV9 to TRBJ2-7; weak D call: TRBD1 (5 bases). Trimming left V 3 bases short and J 0 bases short, with 28 bases between. The CDR3 is made up of 20 amino acids. Germline V gene data show CDR1 as SGDLS and CDR2 as YYNGEE. The CDR3 DNA is TGTGCCAGCAGCGGACTTCTCGGACGGATCCAGGGTTCCCTCTCCTACGAGCAGTACTTC. The encoded protein is CASSGLLGRIQGSLSYEQYF.

J is TRBJ2-1 and V is TRBV7-9; 8 positions match TRBD2. V trimming: 7 bases; J trimming: 10 bases; junction bases outside the gene matches: 18. CDR3 length equals 16 residues. From germline, CDR1 is SEHNR and CDR2 FQNEAQ (reference sequence). CDR3 loop: CASTGWAGGVLEEQFF. In nucleotides, the CDR3 is TGTGCCAGCACGGGATGGGCGGGAGGTGTTCTGGAAGAGCAGTTCTTC.

This chain links TRBV7-2 with TRBJ1-5, with D possibly TRBD1 on 6 matching bases. This CDR3 is 15 amino acids long. Germline CDR1 and CDR2: SGHTA and FQGNSA. Trimming took 5 bases from V and 4 from J, leaving 15 bases between them. The CDR3 reads CASSPGTQGNQPQHF. The CDR3 region has the DNA TGTGCCAGCAGCCCCGGGACACAGGGTAATCAGCCCCAGCATTTT. The variable domain in full, with the rest retrieved from reference TRBV7-2 and TRBJ1-5, is GAGVSQSPSNKVTEKGKDVELRCDPISGHTALYWYRQSLGQGLEFLIYFQGNSAPDKSGLPSDRFSAERTGGSVSTLTIQRTQQEDSAVYLCASSPGTQGNQPQHFGDGTRLSIL.

This clone has a single count. V gene TRBV19 combines with J gene TRBJ1-2, with D possibly matching TRBD1 (6 bases). V was shortened by 2 bases and J by 7 bases, with 20 bases between the two germline ends. Per the germline V gene, CDR1 is LNHDA and CDR2 is SQIVND (reference sequence). The CDR3 runs 16 residues. The CDR3 DNA reads as TGTGCCAGTAGTATACTCTCGACCGTCCAGGGGAGTGGCTACACCTTC. This gives the protein CASSILSTVQGSGYTF.

The chain joins TRBV27 to TRBJ1-2; 7 bases line up with TRBD1. The germline V gene has CDR1 MNHEY and CDR2 SMNVEV (reference sequence). CDR3 length equals 15 residues. V shed 5 bases, J shed 8 bases, and the junction held 14 bases outside the gene matches. CDR3 sequence reads: CASSPRDRPLQGYTF. CDR3 sequence (DNA): TGTGCCAGCAGTCCGAGGGACAGACCCCTTCAGGGCTACACCTTC.

V gene TRBV5-1 combines with J gene TRBJ2-5; TRBD2 agrees at 12 bases. Germline CDR1 reads SGHRS; CDR2 reads YFSETQ. The V gene end was trimmed by 4 bases and the J gene end by 3 bases; junction bases not matched to a gene: 1. This CDR3 region has 14 residues. For the CDR3, the DNA is TGCGCCAGCAGCCGACTAGCGGGGGAAGAGACCCAGTACTTC. Encoded protein: CASSRLAGEETQYF.

This chain joins TRBV2 and TRBJ1-1; the D is unclear. Germline V gene data show CDR1 as SNHLY and CDR2 as FYNNEI. The CDR3 loop spans 12 amino acids. Between the trimmed V and J ends, which lost 7 bases and 1 base, there was a span of 7 bases. CDR3: CASIRENTEAFF. The CDR3 coding sequence is TGTGCCAGCATTCGGGAGAACACTGAAGCTTTCTTT.

V usage is TRBV7-3 and J usage is TRBJ2-5; 7 positions agree with TRBD1. The trim removed 2 bases at V and 3 bases at J, leaving 9 bases unmatched. The CDR3 consists of 16 residues. Germline V gene sequence: CDR1 SGHTA, CDR2 FQGTGA. CDR3: CASSLGKGAGEETQYF. The CDR3 region has the DNA TGTGCCAGCAGCTTAGGGAAGGGGGCAGGAGAAGAGACCCAGTACTTC.

This chain joins TRBV2 and TRBJ2-3, with 9 bases identical to TRBD1. This CDR3 contains 15 residues. V shed 6 bases and J 5 bases; nucleotides not matched to a gene: 9. Germline CDR1 SNHLY, CDR2 FYNNEI. The CDR3 coding sequence is TGTGCCAGCAGGGTACCGGGACAGGGTAGAGATACGCAGTATTTT. It specifies CASRVPGQGRDTQYF.

The gene calls are TRBV7-8 and TRBJ2-2, with D tentatively TRBD2 (6 bases). CDR3 length: 15 amino acids. Germline values: CDR1 SGHVS, CDR2 FQNEAQ. V lost 4 bases, J lost 1 base, and 10 bases lay in between. The CDR3 spells CASSSRLENTGELFF. CDR3 in DNA: TGTGCCAGCAGCTCCCGACTAGAGAACACCGGGGAGCTGTTTTTT.